This entry lists 30 T cell receptor beta chains sequenced from one sample in a study of T cells in tuberculosis. Thawed, overnight-rested PBMC were stained with GMM-loaded CD1B tetramer, viability dye and anti-CD3, then sorted. The lipid loaded on the CD1B tetramers was C32 glucose monomycolate from Rhodococcus equi. The repertoire was sequenced with immunoSEQ multiplex PCR; TCRdb's copy has only in-frame clones and lacks some. The table records 85,000 to 90,000 clones, around 90% of them present only once. Material: CD1b-GMM tetramer-negative cells sorted from PBMCs. Receptor source: an adult woman with latent tuberculosis.

V gene TRBV28 combines with J gene TRBJ2-3; D ambiguous. Trimming pared 2 bases from V and 0 bases from J, leaving 6 bases between. This CDR3 spans 14 amino acids. CDR1 and CDR2 (germline): MDHEN, SYDVKM. CDR3 coding DNA: TGTGCCAGCAGTTTACAGGCTAGCACAGATACGCAGTATTTT. Encoded protein: CASSLQASTDTQYF.

The chain joins TRBV27 to TRBJ2-7; TRBD2 matches 7 bases. CDR3 length: 13 amino acids. The V and J ends lost 7 bases and 2 bases, in that order; junction bases with no gene match: 5. Germline V CDR1 and CDR2: MNHEY, SMNVEV (reference sequence). CDR3 sequence: CASTRGVTYEQYF. CDR3 bases: TGTGCCAGCACCCGGGGGGTAACCTACGAGCAGTACTTC.

The J gene is TRBJ1-1, the V gene TRBV11-2, with 8 bases fitting TRBD1. CDR1 SGHAT and CDR2 FQNNGV come from the germline V gene. This CDR3 has 15 amino acids. V lost 5 bases and J lost 4; bases outside the gene matches: 9. The CDR3: CASSPGQGAITEAFF. The CDR3 DNA reads as TGTGCCAGCAGCCCCGGACAGGGTGCGATCACTGAAGCTTTCTTT.

The chain uses TRBV19 and TRBJ1-2; 9 nucleotides align to TRBD1. Germline-derived CDR1 and CDR2 are LNHDA and SQIVND (reference sequence). V shed 2 bases, J shed 2 bases, and the junction held 3 bases outside the gene matches. The CDR3 consists of 15 residues. CDR3 residues: CASSISGTGNYGYTF. The CDR3 DNA follows: TGTGCCAGTAGTATATCGGGGACAGGGAACTATGGCTACACCTTC.

This CDR3 reads CASSLRDLSTDTQYF. CDR3 nucleotides: TGTGCCAGCAGCCTCCGGGACTTGAGCACAGATACGCAGTATTTT. The V and J genes are TRBV7-6 and TRBJ2-3; a possible D gene is TRBD2 (6 bases). This CDR3 comprises 15 residues. Germline CDR1 and CDR2: SGHVS and FNYEAQ. V was cut by 5 bases and J by 0 bases, with 12 bases left in between.

The chain has TRBV6-1 and TRBJ2-3; no firm D call. Deletions cut 2 bases from V and 7 bases from J, with 10 bases between. Germline CDR1 MNHNS, CDR2 SASEGT. The CDR3 contains 13 residues. The CDR3 loop is CASSESGVNTQYF. CDR3 nucleotide sequence: TGTGCCAGCAGTGAATCTGGAGTGAATACGCAGTATTTT.

This rearrangement joins TRBV6-1 to TRBJ2-2; 8 bases are shared with TRBD1. Trimming took 5 bases from V and 5 from J; bases not matched to a gene: 7. CDR1 MNHNS and CDR2 SASEGT come from the germline V gene. This CDR3 region has 15 residues. The CDR3, as DNA: TGTGCCAGCAGTCCCCGACAGGGGAGGACCGGGGAGCTGTTTTTT. Translation: CASSPRQGRTGELFF.

The rearrangement links TRBV19 to TRBJ2-3; D might be TRBD2 (5 bases). The V end lost 4 bases, the J end lost 4 bases, and 15 bases lay between the germline ends. Germline V gives CDR1 LNHDA, CDR2 SQIVND (reference sequence). The CDR3 length is 15 residues. The CDR3 DNA is TGTGCCAGTAGTACAGGACTGCAGGCACCAGATACGCAGTATTTT. Encoded protein: CASSTGLQAPDTQYF.

The gene calls are TRBV27 and TRBJ1-6; no clear D gene. Germline CDR1 is MNHEY and CDR2 is SMNVEV (reference sequence). V gave up 7 bases and J gave up 5 bases, with 12 bases separating them. This CDR3 has 14 amino acids. CDR3 DNA: TGTGCCAGCAATTCCGGGAGGGATAATTCACCCCTCCACTTT. As protein: CASNSGRDNSPLHF.

The chain links TRBV28 to TRBJ1-6, with 8 positions matching TRBD1. V lost 5 bases to trimming and J lost 8 bases; unmatched junction nucleotides: 17. The germline V gene encodes CDR1 MDHEN and CDR2 SYDVKM. CDR3 length equals 18 residues. The CDR3 coding sequence is TGTGCCAGCAGTCTAGGACAGGGAGCAAGGGGGTTTGATTCACCCCTCCACTTT. The encoded protein is CASSLGQGARGFDSPLHF.

The gene calls are TRBV7-3 and TRBJ2-1, with TRBD2 matching over 13 bases. Germline assignment: CDR1 SGHTA and CDR2 FQGTGA. The CDR3 sequence is 15 residues long. V dropped 3 bases and J dropped 8; count of bases not matched to a gene: 4. The CDR3 protein is CASSFGTSGTDEQFF. DNA for the CDR3: TGTGCCAGCAGCTTCGGGACTAGCGGGACCGATGAGCAGTTCTTC.

The V gene is TRBV6-1, the J gene TRBJ1-1; possible D gene TRBD1, 5 bases. The CDR3 runs 14 residues. From germline, CDR1 is MNHNS and CDR2 SASEGT. V lost 4 bases and J lost 4, with 13 bases in between. CDR3: CASSVIPGGTEAFF. The CDR3 DNA is TGTGCCAGCAGTGTTATTCCGGGGGGCACTGAAGCTTTCTTT.

This clone was seen a handful of times. The genes are TRBV5-1 and TRBJ1-2; the match to TRBD1 covers 7 bases. This CDR3 spans 16 amino acids. V lost 2 bases, J lost 7 bases, and 14 bases stayed unmatched. From germline, CDR1 is SGHRS and CDR2 YFSETQ. CDR3 nucleotide sequence: TGCGCCAGCAGCTTAACCACGGACAGGTTCTTAGGTGGCTACACCTTC. Its translation is CASSLTTDRFLGGYTF.

The J gene is TRBJ1-5, the V gene TRBV2; 7 bases are a match to TRBD1. Germline loops: CDR1 SNHLY, CDR2 FYNNEI. This CDR3 has 14 residues. V shed 6 bases, J shed 0 bases, and the junction held 2 bases outside the gene matches. This chain's CDR3 is CASRGTVSNQPQHF. The CDR3 nucleotides are TGTGCCAGCAGGGGGACAGTTAGCAATCAGCCCCAGCATTTT.

The CDR3 region is CASSLEQGAHEQYF. For the CDR3, the DNA is TGTGCCAGCAGCTTAGAACAGGGGGCCCACGAGCAGTACTTC. The chain carries TRBV7-9 and TRBJ2-7, with 9 bases matching TRBD1. The length of the CDR3 is 14 residues. The ends lost 1 base at V and 5 bases at J; junction bases unmatched: 3. Germline V gives CDR1 SEHNR, CDR2 FQNEAQ (reference sequence).

This chain uses TRBV28 with TRBJ1-5, with D possibly matching TRBD1 (5 bases). This CDR3 has 17 amino acids. Trimming pared 5 bases from V and 6 bases from J, leaving 23 bases between. Germline lookup yields CDR1 MDHEN and CDR2 SYDVKM. CDR3 nucleotide sequence: TGTGCCAGCAGTCCGAATCAGGGTTTGCCGGCTCGTCAGCCCCAGCATTTT. This gives the protein CASSPNQGLPARQPQHF.

The chain combines TRBV19 with TRBJ2-1; 11 bases fit TRBD2. CDR1 LNHDA and CDR2 SQIVND come from the germline V gene (reference sequence). The CDR3 length is 13 residues. Trimming at V came to 8 bases and at J to 5 bases, leaving 2 bases not matched to a gene. CDR3 amino acids: CASVGLADNEQFF. CDR3 nucleotide sequence: TGTGCCAGTGTGGGACTAGCGGACAATGAGCAGTTCTTC. The variable domain in full, completed from reference TRBV19 and TRBJ2-1, reads DGGITQSPKYLFRKEGQNVTLSCEQNLNHDAMYWYRQDPGQGLRLIYYSQIVNDFQKGDIAEGYSVSREKKESFPLTVTSAQKNPTAFYLCASVGLADNEQFFGPGTRLTVL.

The chain links TRBV27 to TRBJ1-5, with D unresolved. Trimming shortened V by 5 bases and J by 7 bases, and 9 bases separated the two germline ends. This CDR3 spans 12 amino acids. Germline CDR1 is MNHEY and CDR2 is SMNVEV (reference sequence). The CDR3 region is CASSPPGQPQHF. The CDR3 DNA reads as TGTGCCAGCAGTCCCCCGGGACAGCCCCAGCATTTT.

This rearrangement joins TRBV28 to TRBJ1-6; 8 nucleotides agree with TRBD1. Losses at the gene ends were 6 bases for V and 9 bases for J; bases not matched to a gene: 10. There are 15 residues in the CDR3. The germline V gene encodes CDR1 MDHEN and CDR2 SYDVKM. The chain's CDR3 is CASRETGGGGSPLHF. Written as DNA, the CDR3 is TGTGCCAGCAGAGAAACAGGGGGAGGCGGTTCACCCCTCCACTTT.

This clone was detected a few times. The rearrangement links TRBV7-6 to TRBJ2-3; 8 positions agree with TRBD2. In germline, CDR1 is SGHVS, CDR2 FNYEAQ. The CDR3 has 16 residues. After removal of 0 bases from V and 1 base from J, the junction contained 3 bases not matched to a gene. Written as DNA, the CDR3 is TGTGCCAGCAGCTTAGCGTTGCGGGGGGGCACAGATACGCAGTATTTT. It specifies CASSLALRGGTDTQYF.

V usage is TRBV5-6 and J usage is TRBJ2-5; possible D gene TRBD2, 5 bases. V lost 3 bases, J lost 3 bases, and 12 bases lay in between. CDR3 size: 14 residues. The germline V gene has CDR1 SGHDT and CDR2 YYEEEE. Written as DNA, the CDR3 is TGTGCCAGCAGCTCCAGCGGAGACGAAGAGACCCAGTACTTC. It codes for CASSSSGDEETQYF.

This clone has a single count. This sequence joins TRBV7-9 and TRBJ1-1; 9 bases agree with TRBD1. This CDR3 has 17 amino acids. V dropped 5 bases and J dropped 4; count of bases not matched to a gene: 14. Germline CDR1 SEHNR, CDR2 FQNEAQ (reference sequence). The CDR3 reads CASSLGVQGAESTEAFF. The CDR3 region has the DNA TGTGCCAGCAGCCTGGGGGTACAGGGGGCAGAGAGCACTGAAGCTTTCTTT.

J is TRBJ1-1 and V is TRBV10-3; D is possibly TRBD1 (6 bases). The germline gives CDR1 ENHRY, CDR2 SYGVKD. The length of the CDR3 is 15 residues. Trimming took off 4 bases at V and 0 bases at J, with 12 bases between the two ends. The CDR3 coding sequence is TGTGCCATCAGTGCATCCAGGGGCATGAACACTGAAGCTTTCTTT. Translating it yields CAISASRGMNTEAFF.

The rearrangement uses TRBV19 and TRBJ2-1; 7 bases match TRBD1. Germline CDR1 reads LNHDA; CDR2 reads SQIVND (reference sequence). CDR3 size: 15 residues. After removal of 10 bases from V and 1 base from J, the junction contained 10 bases not matched to a gene. Here the CDR3 DNA reads TGTGCCACCAGGACAGGACTGCTTTCCTACAATGAGCAGTTCTTC. The encoded protein is CATRTGLLSYNEQFF.

The chain uses TRBV29-1 and TRBJ2-7; a weak D match, TRBD2 (5 bases). Trimming stripped 1 base from V and 0 bases from J, with 13 bases between. This CDR3 is 15 amino acids long. CDR1 and CDR2 (germline): SQVTM, ANQGSEA. CDR3 sequence reads: CSVEGRGEGSYEQYF. The DNA of the CDR3 is TGCAGCGTTGAAGGTCGAGGTGAGGGCTCCTACGAGCAGTACTTC.

This clone has more than one count but fewer than ten. The CDR3 DNA reads TGTGCCAGCAGCAAACCCGGGACAGAAGGGGGAAAACTGTTTTTT. It specifies CASSKPGTEGGKLFF. The rearrangement joins TRBV7-9 to TRBJ1-4; TRBD1 matches 7 bases. The germline CDR1 and CDR2 sequences are SEHNR and FQNEAQ (reference sequence). This CDR3 contains 15 residues. V lost 5 bases, J lost 10 bases, and 13 bases stayed unmatched.

V and J are TRBV6-4 and TRBJ2-7, with a tentative D call TRBD2 (6 bases). V was pared by 0 bases and J by 4 bases, with 31 bases between. Germline V gives CDR1 MRHNA, CDR2 SNTAGT. This CDR3 region has 21 residues. CDR3 DNA: TGTGCCAGCAGTGACTCGATCCGCGCAGGTCTCATCGTAGACGGGACTTACGAGCAGTACTTC. This codes for CASSDSIRAGLIVDGTYEQYF.

The chain employs TRBV7-9 and TRBJ2-1, with 9 bases lining up with TRBD2. There are 17 residues in the CDR3. Germline V gene sequence: CDR1 SEHNR, CDR2 FQNEAQ (reference sequence). The junction had 11 bases not matched to a gene; V was cut back by 5 bases and J by 3 bases. The CDR3 here is CASSPPPKAGGYNEQFF. The CDR3 DNA sequence: TGTGCCAGCAGCCCCCCTCCTAAAGCGGGGGGCTACAATGAGCAGTTCTTC. Filled out from reference TRBV7-9 and TRBJ2-1, the complete variable domain reads DTGVSQNPRHKITKRGQNVTFRCDPISEHNRLYWYRQTLGQGPEFLTYFQNEAQLEKSRLLSDRFSAERPKGSFSTLEIQRTEQGDSAMYLCASSPPPKAGGYNEQFFGPGTRLTVL.

The chain carries TRBV4-2 and TRBJ1-2, with TRBD1 identical over 10 bases. CDR3 size: 15 residues. Germline CDR1 LGHNA, CDR2 YNFKEQ. The V and J ends lost 4 bases and 6 bases, in that order; junction bases with no gene match: 8. The CDR3 reads CASSPPGQGLHGYTF. CDR3 sequence (DNA): TGTGCCAGCAGCCCTCCGGGACAGGGGCTTCATGGCTACACCTTC.

The V and J genes are TRBV14 and TRBJ1-2; D possibly corresponds to TRBD1 (5 bases). The CDR3 length is 15 residues. V lost 1 base, J lost 2 bases, and 11 bases lay in between. Germline CDR1 reads SGHDN; CDR2 reads FVKESK. This chain's CDR3 is CASSQGLDSNYGYTF. CDR3 in DNA: TGTGCCAGCAGCCAAGGGCTCGACAGCAACTATGGCTACACCTTC. Filled out from reference TRBV14 and TRBJ1-2, the complete variable domain reads EAGVTQFPSHSVIEKGQTVTLRCDPISGHDNLYWYRRVMGKEIKFLLHFVKESKQDESGMPNNRFLAERTGGTYSTLKVQPAELEDSGVYFCASSQGLDSNYGYTFGSGTRLTVV.